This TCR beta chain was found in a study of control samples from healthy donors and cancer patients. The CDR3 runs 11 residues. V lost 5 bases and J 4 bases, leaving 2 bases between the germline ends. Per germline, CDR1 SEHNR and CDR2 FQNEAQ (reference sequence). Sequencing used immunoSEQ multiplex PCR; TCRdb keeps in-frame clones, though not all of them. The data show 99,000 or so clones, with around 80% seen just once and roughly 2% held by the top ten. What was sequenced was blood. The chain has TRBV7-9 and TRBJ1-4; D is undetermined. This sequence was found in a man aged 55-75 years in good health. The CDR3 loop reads CASSVNEKLFF. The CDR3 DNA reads TGTGCCAGCAGCGTTAATGAAAAACTGTTTTTT.